This TCR beta chain was retrieved from a study of lymphopenia after photon versus proton radiotherapy. The assay was immunoSEQ multiplex PCR, and TCRdb's table has in-frame clones only and misses some. The top ten hold 2.5% to 3% of the sample, which has roughly 65,000 clones, around 90% seen once. With 2 bases removed from V and 2 bases from J, the gap between germline ends came to 13 bases. Per the germline V gene, CDR1 is SNHLY and CDR2 is FYNNEI. The CDR3 runs 15 residues. This sequence was found in a woman aged 70-85 years with pancreatic cancer. Sequenced here: peripheral blood, sampled from a patient treated with photon-based radiotherapy. The chain employs TRBV2 and TRBJ2-7; D is possibly TRBD1 (5 bases). This CDR3 is CASSEYWQGPYEQYF. CDR3 in DNA: TGTGCCAGCAGTGAATATTGGCAGGGCCCCTACGAGCAGTACTTC.